A single sample gave rise to the 6 T cell receptor beta chains below, sequenced in a study of cytomegalovirus exposure and HLA in healthy donors. The primer mix had 60 Vbeta and 13 Jbeta primers. Here immunoSEQ multiplex PCR was the method, and the copy in TCRdb shows in-frame clones only, minus some. The table includes 75,000 to 95,000 clones, roughly 80% detected once. The specimen sequenced was PBMCs. The receptors derive from a woman aged 40 to 50 in good health and CMV-seropositive.

The chain carries TRBV18 and TRBJ2-7, with 9 bases identical to TRBD1. J gave up 4 bases and V 4 bases, and 2 bases lay outside the gene matches. The CDR3 runs to 13 residues. Germline V gives CDR1 KGHSH, CDR2 LQKENI. The CDR3 loop reads CASSQDRGYEQYF. The CDR3 nucleotides read TGTGCCAGCTCACAGGACAGGGGATACGAGCAGTACTTC.

This chain's CDR3 is CASSLYSVNQPQHF. In DNA, the CDR3 is TGTGCCAGCAGCTTATATTCAGTGAATCAGCCCCAGCATTTT. This chain uses TRBV5-8 with TRBJ1-5; no clear D gene. CDR1 and CDR2 from the germline V gene are SGHTS and YDEGEE. V was cut by 2 bases and J by 4 bases, with 10 bases left in between. This CDR3 has 14 residues.

V usage is TRBV28 and J usage is TRBJ2-1, with TRBD2 identical over 9 bases. The CDR3 is 15 residues long. In germline, CDR1 is MDHEN, CDR2 SYDVKM. V was pared by 2 bases and J by 6 bases, with 5 bases of the junction left unmatched. The DNA for the CDR3 is TGTGCCAGCAGTTTAAGAGGCGGGAGGGTCAATGAGCAGTTCTTC. As protein: CASSLRGGRVNEQFF. The complete variable domain, with remaining parts taken from reference TRBV28 and TRBJ2-1, reads DVKVTQSSRYLVKRTGEKVFLECVQDMDHENMFWYRQDPGLGLRLIYFSYDVKMKEKGDIPEGYSVSREKKERFSLILESASTNQTSMYLCASSLRGGRVNEQFFGPGTRLTVL.

The chain employs TRBV6-1 and TRBJ1-2, with 9 bases fitting TRBD1. J gave up 2 bases and V 7 bases, and 8 bases lay outside the gene matches. Germline lookup yields CDR1 MNHNS and CDR2 SASEGT. This CDR3 comprises 15 residues. The CDR3, as DNA: TGTGCCAGCACGGCCTACAGGGGGCCCAACTATGGCTACACCTTC. Translation: CASTAYRGPNYGYTF.

As concerns this clone: This sample also contains other DNA sequences that code for the same CDR3. V is TRBV6-5 and J is TRBJ2-5; D unclear. CDR3 length: 11 amino acids. Trimming cost V 2 bases and J 7 bases, with 5 bases left between them. Per the germline V gene, CDR1 is MNHEY and CDR2 is SVGAGI. Written as DNA, the CDR3 is TGTGCCAGCAGTTACACTGGGACCCAGTACTTC. It yields the protein CASSYTGTQYF.

The chain links TRBV29-1 to TRBJ2-1; TRBD1 aligns across 10 bases. The CDR3 is made up of 15 amino acids. From germline, CDR1 is SQVTM and CDR2 ANQGSEA. The CDR3 DNA reads as TGCTCCGCTCTAGGGACAGGGGTCGCCTACAATGAGCAGTTCTTC. Translated, it gives CSALGTGVAYNEQFF.